The next 3 T cell receptor beta chains were all read from a single sample in a study of blood T cell repertoires in COVID-19. Libraries were prepared by immunoSEQ multiplex PCR; TCRdb keeps only in-frame clonotypes and omits some of them. Of 110,000 or so clones listed, more than 80% are singletons. The source material was peripheral blood. These receptors were collected from a woman aged 40 to 55 with acute or convalescent COVID-19.

V is TRBV7-8 and J is TRBJ1-2, with D uncertain. Trimming shortened V by 5 bases and J by 4 bases, and 14 bases separated the two germline ends. The CDR3 totals 14 residues. From germline, CDR1 is SGHVS and CDR2 FQNEAQ. The CDR3 DNA reads as TGTGCCAGCAGCCTAGAGTCCAGAACCTATGGCTACACCTTC. Translated, it gives CASSLESRTYGYTF.

This chain uses TRBV2 with TRBJ2-7, with a possible D match to TRBD1 (6 bases). Trimming removed 5 bases at V and 3 bases at J, with 17 bases between. This CDR3 contains 15 residues. Germline values: CDR1 SNHLY, CDR2 FYNNEI. CDR3 coding DNA: TGTGCCAGCAGTCGAGGCCAGGGGCAGCACTACGAGCAGTACTTC. It translates to CASSRGQGQHYEQYF.

The V call is TRBV6-5, the J call TRBJ1-2; 8 nucleotides line up with TRBD1. Trimming took 6 bases from V and 6 from J; bases not matched to a gene: 12. This CDR3 is 15 amino acids long. Germline V gene data show CDR1 as MNHEY and CDR2 as SVGAGI. CDR3 sequence reads: CASREGDRSFDGYTF. As DNA, the CDR3 is TGTGCCAGCAGGGAGGGGGACAGGAGTTTCGATGGCTACACCTTC.